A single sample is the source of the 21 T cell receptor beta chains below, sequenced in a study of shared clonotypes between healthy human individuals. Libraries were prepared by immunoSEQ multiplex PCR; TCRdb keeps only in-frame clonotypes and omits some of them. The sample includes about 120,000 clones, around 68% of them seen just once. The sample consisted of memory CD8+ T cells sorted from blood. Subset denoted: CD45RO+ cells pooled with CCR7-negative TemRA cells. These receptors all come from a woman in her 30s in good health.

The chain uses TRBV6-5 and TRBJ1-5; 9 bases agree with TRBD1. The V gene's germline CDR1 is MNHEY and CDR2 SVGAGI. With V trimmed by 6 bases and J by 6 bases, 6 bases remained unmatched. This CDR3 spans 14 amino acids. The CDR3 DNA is TGTGCCAGCAGAGGGACAGGGTCCACTCAGCCCCAGCATTTT. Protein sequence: CASRGTGSTQPQHF.

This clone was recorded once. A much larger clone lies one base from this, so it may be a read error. The CDR3 sequence is CASSPFSGANVLTF. In DNA, the CDR3 is TGTGCCAGCAGTCCCTTCTCTGGGGCCAACGTCCTGACTTTC. The chain combines TRBV28 with TRBJ2-6; D is unclear. With 5 bases removed from V and 0 bases from J, the gap between germline ends came to 5 bases. CDR3 length equals 14 residues. Germline loops: CDR1 MDHEN, CDR2 SYDVKM. The variable domain in full, with the rest retrieved from reference TRBV28 and TRBJ2-6, is DVKVTQSSRYLVKRTGEKVFLECVQDMDHENMFWYRQDPGLGLRLIYFSYDVKMKEKGDIPEGYSVSREKKERFSLILESASTNQTSMYLCASSPFSGANVLTFGAGSRLTVL.

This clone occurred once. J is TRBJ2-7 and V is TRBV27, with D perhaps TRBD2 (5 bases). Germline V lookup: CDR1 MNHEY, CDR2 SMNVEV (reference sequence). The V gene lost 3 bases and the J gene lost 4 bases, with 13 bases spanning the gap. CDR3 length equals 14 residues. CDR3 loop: CASSFGGSGYEQYF. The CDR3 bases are TGTGCCAGCAGTTTTGGAGGATCCGGGTACGAGCAGTACTTC.

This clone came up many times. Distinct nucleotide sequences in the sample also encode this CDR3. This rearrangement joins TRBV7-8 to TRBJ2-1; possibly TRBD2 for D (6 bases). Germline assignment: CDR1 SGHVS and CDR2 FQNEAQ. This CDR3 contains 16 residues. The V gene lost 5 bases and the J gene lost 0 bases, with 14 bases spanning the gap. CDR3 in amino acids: CASSPGTVSSYNEQFF. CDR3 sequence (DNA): TGTGCCAGCAGCCCCGGGACTGTGAGCTCCTACAATGAGCAGTTCTTC.

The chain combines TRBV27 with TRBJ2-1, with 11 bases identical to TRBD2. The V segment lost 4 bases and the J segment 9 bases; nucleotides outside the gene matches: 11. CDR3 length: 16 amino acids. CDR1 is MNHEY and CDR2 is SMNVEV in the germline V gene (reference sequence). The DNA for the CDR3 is TGTGCCAGCAGTTCCGGACTAGCGGGCGCCTCAGGTGAGCAGTTCTTC. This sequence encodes CASSSGLAGASGEQFF.

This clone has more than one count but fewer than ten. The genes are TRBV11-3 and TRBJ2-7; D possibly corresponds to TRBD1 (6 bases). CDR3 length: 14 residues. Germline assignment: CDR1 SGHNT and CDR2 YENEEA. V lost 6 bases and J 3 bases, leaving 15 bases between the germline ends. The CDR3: CASRPQRDNYEQYF. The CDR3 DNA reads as TGTGCCAGCAGACCACAACGGGACAACTACGAGCAGTACTTC.

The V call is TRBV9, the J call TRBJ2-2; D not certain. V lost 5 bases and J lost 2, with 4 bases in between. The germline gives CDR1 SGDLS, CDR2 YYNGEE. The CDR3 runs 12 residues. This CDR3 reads CASSLNTGELFF. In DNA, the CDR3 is TGTGCCAGCAGTCTCAACACCGGGGAGCTGTTTTTT.

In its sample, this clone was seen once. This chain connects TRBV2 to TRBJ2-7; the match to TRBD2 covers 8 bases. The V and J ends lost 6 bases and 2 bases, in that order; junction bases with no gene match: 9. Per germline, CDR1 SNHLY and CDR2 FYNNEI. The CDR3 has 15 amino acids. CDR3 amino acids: CASRPSGTRTYEQYF. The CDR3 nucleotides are TGTGCCAGCAGACCTTCCGGGACTAGGACCTACGAGCAGTACTTC.

CDR3 sequence reads: CASSKAQGRNEKLFF. The CDR3 DNA reads as TGTGCCAGCAGCAAAGCGCAGGGTAGGAATGAAAAACTGTTTTTT. This chain connects TRBV21-1 to TRBJ1-4; the D call in the table, TRBD1, was not verified against the DNA. TRBV21-1 is described as a pseudogene. This CDR3 has 15 residues.

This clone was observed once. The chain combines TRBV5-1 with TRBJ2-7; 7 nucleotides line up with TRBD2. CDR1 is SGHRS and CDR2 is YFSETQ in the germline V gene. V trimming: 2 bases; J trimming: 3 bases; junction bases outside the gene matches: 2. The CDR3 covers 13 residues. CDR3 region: CASSFGGSYEQYF. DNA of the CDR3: TGCGCCAGCAGCTTCGGCGGGAGCTACGAGCAGTACTTC.

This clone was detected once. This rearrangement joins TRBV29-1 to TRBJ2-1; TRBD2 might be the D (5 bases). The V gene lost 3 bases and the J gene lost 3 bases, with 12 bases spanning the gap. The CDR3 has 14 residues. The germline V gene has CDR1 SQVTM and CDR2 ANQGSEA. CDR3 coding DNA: TGCAGCGTTGAGCCGACGGGGAACTACAATGAGCAGTTCTTC. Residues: CSVEPTGNYNEQFF.

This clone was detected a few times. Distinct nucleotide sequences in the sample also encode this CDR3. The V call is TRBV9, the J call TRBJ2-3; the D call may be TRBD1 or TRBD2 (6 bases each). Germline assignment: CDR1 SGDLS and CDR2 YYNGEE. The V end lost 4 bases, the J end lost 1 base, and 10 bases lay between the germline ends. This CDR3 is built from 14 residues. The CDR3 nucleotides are TGTGCCAGCAGCTACGGGGGCGGCACAGATACGCAGTATTTT. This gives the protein CASSYGGGTDTQYF.

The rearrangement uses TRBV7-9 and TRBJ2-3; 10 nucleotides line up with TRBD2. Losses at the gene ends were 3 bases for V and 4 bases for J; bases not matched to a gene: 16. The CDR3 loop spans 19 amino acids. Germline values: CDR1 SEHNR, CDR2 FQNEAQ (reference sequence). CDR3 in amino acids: CASSLWFVAGGPSADTQYF. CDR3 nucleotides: TGTGCCAGCAGCTTGTGGTTTGTAGCGGGAGGCCCGTCGGCAGATACGCAGTATTTT.

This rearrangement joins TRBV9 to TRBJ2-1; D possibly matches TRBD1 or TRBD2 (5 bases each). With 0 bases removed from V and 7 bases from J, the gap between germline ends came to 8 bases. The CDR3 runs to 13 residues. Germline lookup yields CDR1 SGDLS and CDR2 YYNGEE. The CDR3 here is CASSVAWGNEQFF. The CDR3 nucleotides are TGTGCCAGCAGCGTAGCTTGGGGGAATGAGCAGTTCTTC.

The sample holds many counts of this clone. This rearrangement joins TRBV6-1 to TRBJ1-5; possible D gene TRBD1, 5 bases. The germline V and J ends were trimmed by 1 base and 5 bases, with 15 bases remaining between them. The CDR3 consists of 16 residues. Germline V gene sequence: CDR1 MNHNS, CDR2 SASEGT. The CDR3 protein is CASSEELGGGYQPQHF. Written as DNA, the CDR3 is TGTGCCAGCAGTGAAGAATTGGGGGGAGGGTATCAGCCCCAGCATTTT.

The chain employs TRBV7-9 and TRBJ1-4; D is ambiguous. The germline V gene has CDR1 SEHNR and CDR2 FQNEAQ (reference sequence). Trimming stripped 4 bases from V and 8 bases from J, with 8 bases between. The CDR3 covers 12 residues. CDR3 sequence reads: CASSSVGEKLFF. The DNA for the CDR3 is TGTGCCAGCAGCTCGGTGGGGGAAAAACTGTTTTTT.

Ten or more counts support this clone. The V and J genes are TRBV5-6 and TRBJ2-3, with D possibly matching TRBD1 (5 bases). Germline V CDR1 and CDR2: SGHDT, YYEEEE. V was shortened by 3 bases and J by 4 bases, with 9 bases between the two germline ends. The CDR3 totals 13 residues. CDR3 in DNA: TGTGCCAGCAGCTACCAGGGTGCAGATACGCAGTATTTT. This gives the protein CASSYQGADTQYF.

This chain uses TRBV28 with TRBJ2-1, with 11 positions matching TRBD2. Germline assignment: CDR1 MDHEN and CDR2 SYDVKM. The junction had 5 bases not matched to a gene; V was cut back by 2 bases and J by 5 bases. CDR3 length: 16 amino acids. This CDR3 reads CASSLPLAGGNNEQFF. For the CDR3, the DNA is TGTGCCAGCAGTTTACCCCTAGCGGGAGGCAACAATGAGCAGTTCTTC.

The CDR3 here is CASSPSRILPDTQYF. CDR3 nucleotides: TGTGCCAGCAGCCCATCCCGAATTCTTCCAGATACGCAGTATTTT. The rearrangement uses TRBV5-5 and TRBJ2-3; D call uncertain. This CDR3 comprises 15 residues. The V gene's germline CDR1 is SGHKS and CDR2 YYEKEE (reference sequence). Trimming took off 4 bases at V and 4 bases at J, with 16 bases between the two ends.

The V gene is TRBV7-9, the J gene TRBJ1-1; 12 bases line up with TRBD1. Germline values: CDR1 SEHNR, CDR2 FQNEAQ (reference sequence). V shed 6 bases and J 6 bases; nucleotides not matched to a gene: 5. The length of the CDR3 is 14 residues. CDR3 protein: CASSTGQGAAEAFF. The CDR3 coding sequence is TGTGCCAGCAGTACGGGACAGGGGGCGGCTGAAGCTTTCTTT.

CDR3 region: CASSWGFRRNNEQFF. The CDR3 DNA is TGTGCCAGCAGCTGGGGATTCCGTAGAAACAATGAGCAGTTCTTC. The genes are TRBV28 and TRBJ2-1; D ambiguous. Germline V lookup: CDR1 MDHEN, CDR2 SYDVKM. The CDR3 contains 15 residues. V dropped 6 bases and J dropped 5 bases, with 17 bases sitting between them. The complete variable domain, with remaining parts taken from reference TRBV28 and TRBJ2-1, reads DVKVTQSSRYLVKRTGEKVFLECVQDMDHENMFWYRQDPGLGLRLIYFSYDVKMKEKGDIPEGYSVSREKKERFSLILESASTNQTSMYLCASSWGFRRNNEQFFGPGTRLTVL.